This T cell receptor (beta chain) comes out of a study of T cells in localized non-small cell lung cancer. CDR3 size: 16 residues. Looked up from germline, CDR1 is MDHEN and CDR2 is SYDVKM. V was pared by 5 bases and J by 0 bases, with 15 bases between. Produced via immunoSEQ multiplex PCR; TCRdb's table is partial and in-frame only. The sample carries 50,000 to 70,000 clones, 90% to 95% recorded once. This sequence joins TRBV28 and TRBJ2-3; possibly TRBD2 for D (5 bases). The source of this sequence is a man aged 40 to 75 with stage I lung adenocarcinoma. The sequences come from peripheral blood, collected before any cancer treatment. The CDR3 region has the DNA TGTGCCAGCAGTCGGGCGGGCAGGAGTAGCACAGATACGCAGTATTTT. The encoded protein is CASSRAGRSSTDTQYF.